This is a list of T cell receptor beta chains from one sample in a study of cytomegalovirus exposure and HLA in healthy donors. Assay used: immunoSEQ multiplex PCR; TCRdb lists only in-frame clones, some missing. The sample shows under 200,000 clones, roughly four fifths of them seen only once. Material: PBMCs. The receptors were gathered from a woman aged 45 to 65 in good health and CMV-seropositive. The CDR3 runs from the conserved cysteine through the conserved F or W. Only part of the rows carry a size: once, few, many, or a class if the clone is expanded.

v_call	clone_size	j_call	cdr3_aa
TRBV10-2	.	TRBJ2-1	CASSEPGTSGGAGDEQFF
TRBV13	.	TRBJ2-1	CASSLEGVGDNEQFF
TRBV9	once	TRBJ1-1	CASSVAGTETEAFF
TRBV6-6	.	TRBJ1-1	CASSYSGTRPEAFF
TRBV2	.	TRBJ2-5	CASSPGTRGGETQYF
TRBV5-1	.	TRBJ1-2	CASSFAGASGYTF
TRBV5-4	few	TRBJ1-1	CASRPGGGTEAFF
TRBV29-1	.	TRBJ2-5	CSVLRRGRETQYF
TRBV2	.	TRBJ1-6	CASSDRELNSPLHF
TRBV7-9	.	TRBJ2-1	CASSSLGRGYNEQFF
TRBV5-5	.	TRBJ2-6	CASSLDIGANVLTF
TRBV7-2	few	TRBJ2-5	CASGEVGPQKTQYF
TRBV14	.	TRBJ2-1	CASSPSSGGYNEQFF
TRBV6-5	.	TRBJ2-1	CASSYFSGGHYNEQFF
TRBV2	.	TRBJ2-2	CASSDGGENTGELFF
TRBV10-1	.	TRBJ2-7	CASSERRELSSYEQYF
TRBV11-2	.	TRBJ1-4	CASSLTGGEKLFF
TRBV19	.	TRBJ1-6	CASSIRPTGFNSPLHF
TRBV19	.	TRBJ1-2	CASSWGGLNYGYTF
TRBV6-5	few	TRBJ2-3	CASRPTSPKTDTQYF
TRBV6-1	.	TRBJ1-1	CASRGQVQVTEAFF
TRBV18	.	TRBJ1-4	CASSRQSGPEEKLFF
TRBV4-1	.	TRBJ2-3	CASSRGKGQSSTDTQYF
TRBV2	.	TRBJ1-3	CASSEADRAGNTIYF
TRBV7-2	few	TRBJ2-5	CASSLAGGQETQYF
TRBV5-1	once	TRBJ1-4	CASSSRRTGGSEKLFF
TRBV11-1	few	TRBJ1-6	CASSLNGVQSPPLHF
TRBV4-2	few	TRBJ2-3	CASSQVAGGLVDTQYF
TRBV5-5	.	TRBJ1-2	CASSILFSGGYTF
TRBV10-3	.	TRBJ2-6	CATGSGTGGSGANVLTF
TRBV19	.	TRBJ2-3	CASSKQGRTDTQYF
TRBV5-6	.	TRBJ1-6	CASSLPGAPNSPLHF
TRBV2	.	TRBJ2-1	CASSEARGPGTVENEQFF
TRBV29-1	.	TRBJ1-1	CSSRQGAAAFF
TRBV7-9	few	TRBJ2-7	CASSHTGTGTSEQYF
TRBV4-2	.	TRBJ1-3	CASSYRVNSGNTIYF
TRBV29-1	few	TRBJ2-1	CSVENFGGLLDNEQFF
TRBV5-1	.	TRBJ2-3	CASSQNSPDRDTQYF
TRBV18	.	TRBJ1-4	CASSITAGLEKLFF
TRBV27	.	TRBJ1-2	CASSLSGTGPYGYTF
TRBV5-1	.	TRBJ2-5	CASSLAGRGQETQYF
TRBV28	.	TRBJ2-7	CASSSPGGGKGEQYF
TRBV11-3	few	TRBJ2-3	CASSLASGTDTQYF
TRBV10-3	.	TRBJ2-5	CAISRGTAETQYF
TRBV5-1	.	TRBJ1-1	CASSSAWGGRTEAFF
TRBV10-3	.	TRBJ2-5	CAISEHVGGEETQYF
TRBV5-1	once	TRBJ2-5	CASSERWETQYF
TRBV2	.	TRBJ2-2	CATRTGQNTGELFF
TRBV7-2	.	TRBJ2-5	CASSLRRGAGGETQYF
TRBV7-8	.	TRBJ1-5	CASSLRGPNQPQHF
TRBV9	.	TRBJ1-1	CASRGVTGSGNTEAFF
TRBV9	.	TRBJ2-2	CASSVAPLAGGTGELFF
TRBV2	.	TRBJ1-3	CASNDPSGTGGFQNTIYF
TRBV9	.	TRBJ1-3	CASSPGQGNTIYF